This TCR beta chain originates from a study of molecular identifiers for immune sequencing clone quantification. The wider study: Four of five splits of RNA from roughly 20,000 or 100,000 naive CD8 cells were sequenced in replicates.

Study results and limitations: Naive cells had under 1% of molecules in clones above 20 RNA copies, effectors over 97%. Detectable among about a million naive cells, according to reports, was Jurkat TCR RNA spiked in from one cell.

Libraries of bulk TCR were made by previously described methods (with listed TCR primers). TCRdb analysed the PCR reads with MiXCR anew, one entry per CDR3 protein. The repertoire holds roughly 90,000 distinct CDR3 sequences, with about 23% as singletons. On this clonotype itself: Antigen: not known. This may come from a read error, since a much larger clone is one base off.

This receptor was identified in a human donor in good health. Some libraries in this study had Jurkat cell RNA spiked in. Sequenced input: naive CD8+ T cells from blood, with Jurkat cell RNA spiked in. Subset described: FACS-sorted CD8+CD4-CCR7+CD45RA+ naive T cells.

CDR3 amino acids: CASRPGAGANVLTF. The CDR3 DNA reads TGTGCCAGCAGACCCGGAGCTGGGGCCAACGTCCTGACTTTC. The chain couples TRBV5-6 to TRBJ2-6; D is uncertain. Per the germline V gene, CDR1 is SGHDT and CDR2 is YYEEEE. This CDR3 spans 14 amino acids. V lost 5 bases and J 2 bases, leaving 8 bases between the germline ends.